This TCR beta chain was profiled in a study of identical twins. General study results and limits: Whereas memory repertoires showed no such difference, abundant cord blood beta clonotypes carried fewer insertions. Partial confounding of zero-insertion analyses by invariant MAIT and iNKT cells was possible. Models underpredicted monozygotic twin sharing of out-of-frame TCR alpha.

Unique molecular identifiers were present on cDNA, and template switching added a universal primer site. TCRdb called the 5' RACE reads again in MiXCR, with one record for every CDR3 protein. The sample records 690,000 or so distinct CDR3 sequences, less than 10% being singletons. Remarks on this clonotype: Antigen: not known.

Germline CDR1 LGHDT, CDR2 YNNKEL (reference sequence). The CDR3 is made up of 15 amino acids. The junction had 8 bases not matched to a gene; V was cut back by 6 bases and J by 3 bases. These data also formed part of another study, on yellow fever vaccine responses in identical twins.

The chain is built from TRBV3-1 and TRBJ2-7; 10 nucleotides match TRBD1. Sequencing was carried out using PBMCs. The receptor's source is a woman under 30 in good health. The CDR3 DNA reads TGTGCCAGCAGAGGTACCGGGACAGGGGACTACGAGCAGTACTTC. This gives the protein CASRGTGTGDYEQYF.